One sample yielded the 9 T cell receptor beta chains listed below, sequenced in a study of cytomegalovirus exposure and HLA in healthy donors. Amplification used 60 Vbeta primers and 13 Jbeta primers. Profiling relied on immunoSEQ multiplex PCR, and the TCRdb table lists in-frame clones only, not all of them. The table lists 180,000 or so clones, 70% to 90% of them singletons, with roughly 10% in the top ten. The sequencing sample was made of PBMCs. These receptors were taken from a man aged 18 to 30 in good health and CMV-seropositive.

The CDR3 region is CASGAQGDLSYEQYF. The CDR3, as DNA: TGTGCTAGTGGTGCGCAAGGGGATCTCTCCTACGAGCAGTACTTC. The chain uses TRBV12-5 and TRBJ2-7; the D gene is possibly TRBD1 (5 bases). CDR1 is LGHNT and CDR2 is FRNRAP in the germline V gene. Between the trimmed V and J ends, which lost 5 bases and 0 bases, there was a span of 14 bases. This CDR3 has 15 residues.

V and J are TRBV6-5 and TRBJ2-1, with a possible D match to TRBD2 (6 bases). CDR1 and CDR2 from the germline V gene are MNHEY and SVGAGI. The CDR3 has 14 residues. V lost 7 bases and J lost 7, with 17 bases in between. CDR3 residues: CASNSPGRGNEQFF. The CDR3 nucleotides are TGTGCCAGCAACAGCCCCGGGAGAGGGAATGAGCAGTTCTTC.

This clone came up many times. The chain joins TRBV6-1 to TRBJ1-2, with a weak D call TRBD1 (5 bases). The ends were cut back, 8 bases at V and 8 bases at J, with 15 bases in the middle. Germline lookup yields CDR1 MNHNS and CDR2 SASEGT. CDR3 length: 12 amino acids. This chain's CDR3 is CASASGVLGYTF. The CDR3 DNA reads TGTGCCAGCGCATCGGGGGTACTGGGCTACACCTTC.

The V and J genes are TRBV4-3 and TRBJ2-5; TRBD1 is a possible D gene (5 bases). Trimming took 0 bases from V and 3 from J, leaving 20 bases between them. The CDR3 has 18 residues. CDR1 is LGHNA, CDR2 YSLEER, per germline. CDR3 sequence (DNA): TGCGCCAGCAGCCAAGACTCCCCAGGATGGGGCACTGAAGAGACCCAGTACTTC. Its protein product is CASSQDSPGWGTEETQYF.

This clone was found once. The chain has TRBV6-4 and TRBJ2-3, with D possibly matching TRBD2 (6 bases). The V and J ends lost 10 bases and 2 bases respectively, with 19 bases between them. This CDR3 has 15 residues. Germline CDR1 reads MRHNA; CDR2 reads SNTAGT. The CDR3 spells CATPWGLSNTDTQYF. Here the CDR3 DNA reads TGTGCCACTCCTTGGGGACTCTCAAACACAGATACGCAGTATTTT.

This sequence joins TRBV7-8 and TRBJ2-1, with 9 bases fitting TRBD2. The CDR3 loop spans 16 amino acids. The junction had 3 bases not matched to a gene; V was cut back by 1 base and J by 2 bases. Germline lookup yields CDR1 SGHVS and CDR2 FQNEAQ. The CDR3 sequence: CASSLGGGAAYNEQFF. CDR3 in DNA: TGTGCCAGCAGCTTAGGCGGGGGGGCTGCCTACAATGAGCAGTTCTTC. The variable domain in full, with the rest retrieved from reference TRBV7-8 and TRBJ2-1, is GAGVSQSPRYKVAKRGQDVALRCDPISGHVSLFWYQQALGQGPEFLTYFQNEAQLDKSGLPSDRFFAERPEGSVSTLKIQRTQQEDSAVYLCASSLGGGAAYNEQFFGPGTRLTVL.

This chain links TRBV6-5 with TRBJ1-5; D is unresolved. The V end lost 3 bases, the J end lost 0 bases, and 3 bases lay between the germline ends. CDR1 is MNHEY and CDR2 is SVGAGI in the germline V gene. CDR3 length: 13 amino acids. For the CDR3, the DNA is TGTGCCAGCAGTTATTATAGCAATCAGCCCCAGCATTTT. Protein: CASSYYSNQPQHF.

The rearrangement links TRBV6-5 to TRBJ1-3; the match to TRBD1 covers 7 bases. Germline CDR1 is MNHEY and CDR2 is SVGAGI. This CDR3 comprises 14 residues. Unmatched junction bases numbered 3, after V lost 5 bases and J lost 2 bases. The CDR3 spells CASSHRGTGNTIYF. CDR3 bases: TGTGCCAGCAGTCACAGGGGTACTGGAAACACCATATATTTT.

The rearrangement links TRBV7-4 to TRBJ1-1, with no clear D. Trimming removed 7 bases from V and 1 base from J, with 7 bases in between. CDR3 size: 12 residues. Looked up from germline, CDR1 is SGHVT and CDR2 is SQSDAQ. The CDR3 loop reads CASTPGNTEAFF. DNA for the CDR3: TGTGCCAGCACCCCGGGGAACACTGAAGCTTTCTTT.